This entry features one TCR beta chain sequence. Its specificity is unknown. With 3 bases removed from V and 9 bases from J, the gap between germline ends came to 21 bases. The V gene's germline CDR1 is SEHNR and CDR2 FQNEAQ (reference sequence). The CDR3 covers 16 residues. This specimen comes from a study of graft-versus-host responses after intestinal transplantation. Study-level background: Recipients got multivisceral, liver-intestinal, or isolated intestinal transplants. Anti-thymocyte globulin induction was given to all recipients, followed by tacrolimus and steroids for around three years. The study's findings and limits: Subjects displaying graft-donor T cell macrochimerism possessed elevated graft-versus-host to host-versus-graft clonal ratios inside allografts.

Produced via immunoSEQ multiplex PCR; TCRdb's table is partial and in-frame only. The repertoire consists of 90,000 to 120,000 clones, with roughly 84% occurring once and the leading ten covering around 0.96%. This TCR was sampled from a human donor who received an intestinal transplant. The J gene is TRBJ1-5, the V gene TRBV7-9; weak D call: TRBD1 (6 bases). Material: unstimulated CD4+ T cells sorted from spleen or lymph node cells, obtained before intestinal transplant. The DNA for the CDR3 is TGTGCCAGCAGCTTTGGGGGCTGGGATCAATCAGGGCCCCAGCATTTT. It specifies CASSFGGWDQSGPQHF. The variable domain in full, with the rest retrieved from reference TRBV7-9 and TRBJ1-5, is DTGVSQNPRHKITKRGQNVTFRCDPISEHNRLYWYRQTLGQGPEFLTYFQNEAQLEKSRLLSDRFSAERPKGSFSTLEIQRTEQGDSAMYLCASSFGGWDQSGPQHFGDGTRLSIL.